A single sample is the source of the 18 T cell receptor beta chains below, sequenced in a study of T cell repertoires in cytomegalovirus infection. These TCRs' antigens remain unknown. In TCRdb, the reads were re-called with MiXCR into one record per CDR3 protein. This sample carries hundreds of thousands of distinct CDR3 sequences, 30% to 40% of them seen once, and the ten largest clones take roughly 15%. The sample here was cultured PBMCs, taken from culture after CMV antigen stimulation. The receptors originated from a human donor in good health (CMV status not recorded). Some clones in this sample may be carry-over from other donors' samples.

This clonotype has more than one count but fewer than ten. This chain's CDR3 is CASSQVFRVYEQYF. The CDR3 nucleotides are TGCGCCAGCAGCCAAGTATTCAGGGTCTACGAGCAGTACTTC. J is TRBJ2-7 and V is TRBV4-1, with D perhaps TRBD1 (5 bases). The CDR3 length is 14 residues. The germline gives CDR1 MGHRA, CDR2 YSYEKL. With 1 base removed from V and 3 bases from J, the gap between germline ends came to 10 bases.

V gene TRBV2 combines with J gene TRBJ2-7; 7 bases map to TRBD2. The CDR3 is made up of 19 amino acids. Germline CDR1 is SNHLY and CDR2 is FYNNEI. V was pared by 1 base and J by 4 bases, with 19 bases of the junction left unmatched. As DNA, the CDR3 is TGTGCCAGCAGTGAAGTGCGTCTAGCGGATGGGTCAGTTTCTTACGAGCAGTACTTC. Translated, it gives CASSEVRLADGSVSYEQYF.

The chain is built from TRBV11-2 and TRBJ2-4; D is possibly TRBD1 (6 bases). V was shortened by 2 bases and J by 7 bases, with 15 bases between the two germline ends. The V gene's germline CDR1 is SGHAT and CDR2 FQNNGV. The CDR3 spans 15 residues. The CDR3 nucleotides read TGTGCCAGCAGCTTAAGGGAAAACAGGGTGAACATTCAGTACTTC. Translation: CASSLRENRVNIQYF.

V is TRBV24-1 and J is TRBJ2-3; 8 nucleotides line up with TRBD2. This CDR3 contains 16 residues. Losses at the gene ends were 4 bases for V and 4 bases for J; bases not matched to a gene: 9. Germline CDR1 reads KGHDR; CDR2 reads SFDVKD. The CDR3 is CATSDSGAGGSDTQYF. The CDR3, as DNA: TGTGCCACCAGTGACTCCGGTGCGGGAGGTTCAGATACGCAGTATTTT.

The chain joins TRBV27 to TRBJ1-2, with 12 bases that match TRBD1. Germline V gene lookup returns CDR1 MNHEY and CDR2 SMNVEV (reference sequence). V trimming: 11 bases; J trimming: 3 bases; junction bases outside the gene matches: 13. This CDR3 region has 16 residues. The CDR3 reads CALQRDRGQSDYGYTF. CDR3 DNA sequence: TGTGCCCTCCAACGGGACAGGGGGCAGTCGGACTATGGCTACACCTTC.

In this sample, this clonotype turned up many times. V is TRBV7-6 and J is TRBJ1-5; a possible D gene is TRBD1 (6 bases). Germline V gene data show CDR1 as SGHVS and CDR2 as FNYEAQ. Trimming took off 1 base at V and 5 bases at J, with 12 bases between the two ends. The CDR3 consists of 15 residues. CDR3 protein: CASSLGPRGDQPQHF. For the CDR3, the DNA is TGTGCCAGCAGCTTAGGTCCCAGGGGTGATCAGCCCCAGCATTTT.

The rearrangement joins TRBV6-2 or TRBV6-3 to TRBJ2-7, with 10 positions matching TRBD2. The CDR3 is 17 residues long. V was clipped by 0 bases and J by 2 bases; unmatched bases: 7. The V gene's germline CDR1 is MNHEY and CDR2 SVGEGT. CDR3 sequence (DNA): TGTGCCAGCAGTTACTCCCTAGCGGGAGTCGTGACCTACGAGCAGTACGTC. This translates into CASSYSLAGVVTYEQYV.

At least ten counts were recorded for this clonotype. For the CDR3, the DNA is TGTGCCAGCAGCTTAGGGGGGGACAGGGTCACCGAGACCCAGTACTTC. Its protein is CASSLGGDRVTETQYF. The chain employs TRBV7-2 and TRBJ2-5, with 9 bases lining up with TRBD1. The CDR3 has 16 residues. The germline V gene encodes CDR1 SGHTA and CDR2 FQGNSA. V lost 1 base, J lost 5 bases, and 8 bases stayed unmatched.

V usage is TRBV3-1 and J usage is TRBJ2-4, with 7 bases lining up with TRBD2. The CDR3 consists of 16 residues. Trimming removed 4 bases from V and 0 bases from J; junction bases left unmatched: 6. Germline loops: CDR1 LGHDT, CDR2 YNNKEL (reference sequence). The CDR3 DNA sequence: TGTGCCAGCAGCCCCCCGGGAGGTATAGCCAAAAACATTCAGTACTTC. Residues: CASSPPGGIAKNIQYF. The entire variable domain, with the rest obtained from reference TRBV3-1 and TRBJ2-4, is as follows: DTAVSQTPKYLVTQMGNDKSIKCEQNLGHDTMYWYKQDSKKFLKIMFSYNNKELIINETVPNRFSPKSPDKAHLNLHINSLELGDSAVYFCASSPPGGIAKNIQYFGAGTRLSVL.

This clonotype was found a few times. The V and J genes are TRBV4-1 and TRBJ2-5; D tentatively reads TRBD1 or TRBD2 (5 bases each). The CDR3 is 16 residues long. The V gene's germline CDR1 is MGHRA and CDR2 YSYEKL. Trimming cost V 3 bases and J 5 bases, with 19 bases left between them. As DNA, the CDR3 is TGCGCCAGCAGCCATCGATCAGGGCGGGCCGGGGAGACCCAGTACTTC. Translating it yields CASSHRSGRAGETQYF.

The CDR3 loop reads CASSLQESNYEQYV. CDR3 sequence (DNA): TGTGCCAGCAGCTTGCAGGAGTCGAACTACGAGCAGTACGTC. The chain is built from TRBV7-9 and TRBJ2-7; no firm D call. Trimming cost V 3 bases and J 3 bases, with 12 bases left between them. Germline CDR1 is SEHNR and CDR2 is FQNEAQ (reference sequence). The CDR3 totals 14 residues.

The chain is built from TRBV7-9 and TRBJ1-1; 8 bases are a match to TRBD1. Germline-derived CDR1 and CDR2 are SEHNR and FQNEAQ (reference sequence). CDR3 size: 15 residues. Trimming at V came to 5 bases and at J to 1 base, leaving 6 bases not matched to a gene. This CDR3 reads CASSRLGQGNTEAFF. Here the CDR3 DNA reads TGTGCCAGCAGCCGCTTAGGACAGGGGAACACTGAAGCTTTCTTT.

The chain couples TRBV4-3 to TRBJ2-1, with 11 bases matching TRBD2. V trimming: 4 bases; J trimming: 0 bases; junction bases outside the gene matches: 11. This CDR3 contains 19 residues. Germline V gene lookup returns CDR1 LGHNA and CDR2 YSLEER. The CDR3 DNA is TGCGCCAGCAGCCTTCGACTAGCGGGAAGCCCTAGCTCCTACAATGAGCAGTTCTTC. Translated: CASSLRLAGSPSSYNEQFF.

The chain couples TRBV18 to TRBJ2-1; a weak D match, TRBD2 (5 bases). The ends were cut back, 1 base at V and 5 bases at J, with 12 bases in the middle. The germline V gene has CDR1 KGHSH and CDR2 LQKENI. CDR3 length: 15 amino acids. The CDR3 is CASSPLARGDNEQFF. DNA of the CDR3: TGTGCCAGCTCACCACTAGCGAGAGGAGACAATGAGCAGTTCTTC.

In this sample, this clonotype turned up many times. V is TRBV7-2 and J is TRBJ1-2; D is ambiguous. Germline lookup yields CDR1 SGHTA and CDR2 FQGNSA. V gave up 5 bases and J gave up 5 bases, with 9 bases separating them. The CDR3 consists of 12 residues. CDR3 bases: TGTGCCAGCAGCCCGGCCCCTTATGGCTACACCTTC. It codes for CASSPAPYGYTF.

This chain links TRBV5-3 with TRBJ2-3, with 13 nucleotides matching TRBD2. Being an ORF, TRBV5-3 has a function that is uncertain. V was pared by 8 bases and J by 3 bases, with 9 bases of the junction left unmatched. The CDR3 length is 16 residues. The CDR3 loop is CASSGGTSGITDTQYF. The CDR3, as DNA: TGTGCCAGCAGCGGCGGGACTAGCGGGATTACAGATACGCAGTATTTT.

The chain links TRBV7-2 to TRBJ1-5; 9 positions agree with TRBD1. CDR3 length: 16 amino acids. Germline V gene data show CDR1 as SGHTA and CDR2 as FQGNSA. J lost 5 bases, V lost 5 bases, and 10 bases had no gene match. This chain's CDR3 is CASSGGTGGAYQPQHF. CDR3 nucleotide sequence: TGTGCCAGCAGCGGGGGAACAGGGGGCGCCTATCAGCCCCAGCATTTT.

A few counts support this clonotype. This chain joins TRBV18 and TRBJ1-2; 8 bases are shared with TRBD1. V was pared by 8 bases and J by 3 bases, with 8 bases of the junction left unmatched. The CDR3 covers 14 residues. Per the germline V gene, CDR1 is KGHSH and CDR2 is LQKENI. The CDR3 DNA sequence: TGTGCCAGCAGCCCAGGACAGGGCGACTATGGCTACACCTTC. The encoded protein is CASSPGQGDYGYTF.